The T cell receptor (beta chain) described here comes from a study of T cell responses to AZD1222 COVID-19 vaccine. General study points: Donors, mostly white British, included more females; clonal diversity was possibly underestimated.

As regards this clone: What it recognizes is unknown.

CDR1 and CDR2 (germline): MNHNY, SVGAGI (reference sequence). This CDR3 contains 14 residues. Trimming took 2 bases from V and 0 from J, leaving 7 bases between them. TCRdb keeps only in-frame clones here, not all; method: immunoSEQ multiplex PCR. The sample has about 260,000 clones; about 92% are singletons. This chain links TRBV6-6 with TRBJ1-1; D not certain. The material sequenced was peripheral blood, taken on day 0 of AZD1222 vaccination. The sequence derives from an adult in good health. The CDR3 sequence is CASSYAELNTEAFF. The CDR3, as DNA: TGTGCCAGCAGTTACGCAGAGCTGAACACTGAAGCTTTCTTT.